This is a list of T cell receptor beta chains from one sample in a study of T cell responses to AZD1222 COVID-19 vaccine. Profiled with immunoSEQ multiplex PCR; TCRdb holds only in-frame clones, not every one. The table shows about 120,000 clones, with 92% occurring only once. Here the sequenced sample was peripheral blood, taken on day 0 of AZD1222 vaccination. The origin of the receptors is an adult in good health. CDR3s include the opening cysteine and the closing phenylalanine or tryptophan. The D gene is left open where the match is weak. A row's size may be missing; if present it is once, few, many or a size class.

size	D	J	V	CDR3	DNA
once	.	TRBJ2-7	TRBV28	CASIQASSYEQYF	TGTGCCAGCATTCAAGCTAGCTCCTACGAGCAGTACTTC
.	.	TRBJ1-4	TRBV6-2/TRBV6-3	CASSYRADSENEKLFF	TGTGCCAGCAGTTACCGAGCGGACAGTGAGAATGAAAAACTGTTTTTT
.	.	TRBJ1-6	TRBV28	CATISRGLTYNSPLHF	TGTGCCACAATAAGCAGGGGTCTTACCTATAATTCACCCCTCCACTTT
.	.	TRBJ1-1	TRBV2	CASSMGVGEAFF	TGTGCCAGCAGTATGGGTGTTGGTGAAGCTTTCTTT
.	.	TRBJ1-1	TRBV27	CASSLSRATEAFF	TGTGCCAGCAGTTTATCCAGGGCCACTGAAGCTTTCTTT
once	TRBD1	TRBJ1-4	TRBV24-1	CATSQRTGDSEKLFF	TGTGCCACCAGCCAGAGGACAGGGGACAGTGAAAAACTGTTTTTT
.	TRBD2	TRBJ2-1	TRBV7-2	CASSLGTSGNNEQFF	TGTGCCAGCAGCTTAGGGACTAGCGGAAATAATGAGCAGTTCTTC
.	.	TRBJ1-6	TRBV25-1	CASSEREGLNSPLHF	TGTGCCAGCAGTGAAAGGGAGGGACTAAATTCACCCCTCCACTTT
.	.	TRBJ1-1	TRBV27	CASSLEGDTRGGTEAFF	TGTGCCAGCAGTTTAGAGGGAGATACCAGGGGTGGCACTGAAGCTTTCTTT
.	.	TRBJ1-4	TRBV7-9	CASSEQGVNEKLFF	TGTGCCAGCAGCGAACAGGGTGTTAATGAAAAACTGTTTTTT
.	.	TRBJ2-7	TRBV9	CASSPGQTYEQYF	TGTGCCAGCAGCCCCGGACAGACATACGAGCAGTACTTC
.	.	TRBJ2-1	TRBV5-4	CAWADLFPEQFF	TGTGCCTGGGCCGATCTTTTCCCTGAGCAGTTCTTC
.	.	TRBJ2-7	TRBV4-1	CASSQGTAASYEQYF	TGCGCCAGCAGCCAAGGGACAGCGGCCTCGTACGAGCAGTACTTC
.	.	TRBJ2-7	TRBV18	CASSRDRSDNEQYF	TGTGCCAGCTCGCGAGACAGAAGCGACAACGAGCAGTACTTC
.	.	TRBJ1-5	TRBV7-8	CASSPRIQQPQHF	TGTGCCAGCAGCCCCCGAATCCAGCAGCCCCAGCATTTT
.	.	TRBJ2-7	TRBV4-1	CASSQVLSLSYEQYF	TGCGCCAGCAGCCAAGTTTTATCCTTGTCCTACGAGCAGTACTTC
.	.	TRBJ1-5	TRBV2	CASSERESNQPQHF	TGTGCCAGCAGTGAAAGGGAGAGCAATCAGCCCCAGCATTTT
few	.	TRBJ1-2	TRBV5-5	CASSLGGRDNYGYTF	TGTGCCAGCAGCTTGGGGGGCAGGGACAACTATGGCTACACCTTC
.	TRBD1	TRBJ2-1	TRBV28	CASSQGGSNEQFF	TGTGCCAGCAGTCAAGGGGGCTCCAATGAGCAGTTCTTC
.	.	TRBJ1-5	TRBV27	CASSPRQWADLRGNQPQHF	TGTGCCAGCAGTCCTCGACAGTGGGCGGACTTAAGGGGAAATCAGCCCCAGCATTTT
.	TRBD1	TRBJ1-5	TRBV2	CASVLSQGDPYSNQPQHF	TGTGCCAGCGTCCTGTCACAGGGGGACCCTTATAGCAATCAGCCCCAGCATTTT
.	.	TRBJ1-1	TRBV21-1	CASRLDRAEAFF	TGTGCCAGCCGGCTTGATAGGGCTGAAGCTTTCTTT
.	.	TRBJ2-5	TRBV18	CASSPSLQETQYF	TGTGCCAGCTCACCGAGCCTCCAAGAGACCCAGTACTTC
.	TRBD2	TRBJ2-1	TRBV27	CASSLWTSSNEQFF	TGTGCCAGCAGTTTATGGACTAGCTCCAATGAGCAGTTCTTC
once	.	TRBJ2-1	TRBV6-6	CASSPPGEQFF	TGTGCCAGCAGTCCCCCCGGTGAGCAGTTCTTC
.	TRBD2	TRBJ2-1	TRBV29-1	CSAERGGSDNEQFF	TGCAGCGCCGAGCGCGGGGGAAGCGACAATGAGCAGTTCTTC
.	.	TRBJ2-7	TRBV7-9	CASSLGTPEQYF	TGTGCCAGCAGCTTGGGGACTCCCGAGCAGTACTTC
.	TRBD2	TRBJ2-1	TRBV24-1	CATSDPGTSGRDNGQFF	TGTGCCACCAGTGATCCAGGGACTAGCGGGAGGGACAATGGGCAGTTCTTC
once	TRBD2	TRBJ2-2	TRBV5-1	CAAGEAGLGGELFF	TGCGCCGCCGGCGAAGCGGGGCTTGGCGGGGAGCTGTTTTTT
.	TRBD1	TRBJ1-6	TRBV7-2	CASRLSGTGPSPLHF	TGTGCCAGCAGATTGTCCGGGACAGGCCCTTCACCCCTCCACTTT